Listed below are T cell receptor beta chains from one sample, sequenced in a study of OX40 agonist ivuxolimab in advanced cancers. Assay used: immunoSEQ multiplex PCR; TCRdb lists only in-frame clones, some missing. The table records over 85,000 clones, roughly 87% of them present only once. The specimen was CD4+ or CD8+ T cells sorted from blood, collected in a trial of the OX40 agonist ivuxolimab. Source of these receptors: an adult with an advanced solid tumor such as melanoma, head and neck, liver or kidney cancer. CDR3s include the opening cysteine and the closing phenylalanine or tryptophan. Fields, in order: V gene, J gene, CDR3 protein.

>TRBV19|TRBJ1-4
CASSIIGQGVEKLFF
>TRBV19|TRBJ2-7
CASSKNTGIYGTEGPYEQYF
>TRBV6-5|TRBJ1-1
CASSYSRGGTEAFF
>TRBV12-5|TRBJ1-2
CASALTTATKANYGYTF
>TRBV2|TRBJ1-3
CASRTGLAGNTIYF
>TRBV7-6|TRBJ2-7
CASSLDRNSYEQYF
>TRBV6-5|TRBJ2-5
CASRGQGRVETQYF
>TRBV5-4|TRBJ1-2
CASSFDRVNYGYTF
>TRBV5-5|TRBJ1-4
CASSSYRGSNEKLFF
>TRBV5-4|TRBJ2-7
CASSQRGAREQYF
>TRBV5-1|TRBJ1-1
CASSLNPGQNTEAFF
>TRBV5-1|TRBJ2-2
CASSLDRVGNGELFF
>TRBV7-3|TRBJ2-3
CASSPTGSGEDTQYF
>TRBV14|TRBJ2-1
CASSQVSGGSYNEQFF
>TRBV11-1|TRBJ2-7
CASSLLTGGSYEQYF
>TRBV18|TRBJ1-1
CASSQSGQVNTEAFF
>TRBV5-4|TRBJ2-5
CASSPARGEETQYF
>TRBV6-6|TRBJ2-7
CASSYTRTGGYEQYF
>TRBV5-5|TRBJ2-1
CASSPANEQFF
>TRBV5-8|TRBJ1-2
CASTPRGEDGYTF
>TRBV28|TRBJ2-3
CASSIRADTQYF
>TRBV18|TRBJ1-5
CASSPDGLGNQPQHF
>TRBV5-5|TRBJ1-6
CASSWDRGSWYYNSPLHF
>TRBV6-5|TRBJ1-3
CASSYSYASSGNTIYF
>TRBV5-8|TRBJ2-7
CASSFPGGITYEQYF
>TRBV7-3|TRBJ1-2
CASSSGQNYGYTF
>TRBV15|TRBJ1-1
CATSGLNTEAFF
>TRBV4-3|TRBJ2-3
CASSQDWASGGRTDTQYF
>TRBV19|TRBJ1-1
CASRQPPMNTEAFF
>TRBV2|TRBJ2-7
CASSEAGGVRIYEQYF
>TRBV10-3|TRBJ2-7
CAISDDRAEQYF
>TRBV25-1|TRBJ1-1
CASSEGGPEAFF
>TRBV5-1|TRBJ2-7
CASSPPGQGYEQYF
>TRBV29-1|TRBJ2-7
CSVLTGGFYEQYF
>TRBV10-3|TRBJ1-1
CAISDRANEAFF
>TRBV7-3|TRBJ1-1
CASSLYRVQNWKAFF
>TRBV2|TRBJ2-7
CASSEQQVSYEQYF
>TRBV10-3|TRBJ2-7
CAISDGTHYEQYF
>TRBV5-4|TRBJ2-6
CASSSGQGEANVLTF
>TRBV2|TRBJ2-5
CASSDEGGLKTQYF
>TRBV2|TRBJ2-3
CASSEDRETDTQYF
>TRBV4-1|TRBJ1-3
CASSRGPGGSGNTIYF
>TRBV29-1|TRBJ2-3
CSAEDVTDTQYF
>TRBV15|TRBJ1-4
CATSRARQGNEKLFF
>TRBV6-5|TRBJ2-5
CASSYMRDVETQYF
>TRBV4-2|TRBJ1-3
CASSPRQTSSGNTIYF
>TRBV7-9|TRBJ1-6
CASSPGAGYNSPLHF
>TRBV6-1|TRBJ1-1
CASGRGDTEAFF
>TRBV5-1|TRBJ1-1
CASSLALPNTEAFF
>TRBV19|TRBJ2-5
CASNPAFGRETQYF
>TRBV10-1|TRBJ2-7
CASSSGGADVWGTYEQYF
>TRBV10-3|TRBJ1-6
CAIRGQGPYGSPLHF
>TRBV5-1|TRBJ2-5
CASSSGDGETQYF
>TRBV13|TRBJ2-4
CASSLTLPLLAKNIQYF
>TRBV6-5|TRBJ1-1
CASSLTGDTEAFF
>TRBV19|TRBJ1-3
CASSTTASGNTIYF
>TRBV5-4|TRBJ2-7
CASSLTPSPTYEQYF